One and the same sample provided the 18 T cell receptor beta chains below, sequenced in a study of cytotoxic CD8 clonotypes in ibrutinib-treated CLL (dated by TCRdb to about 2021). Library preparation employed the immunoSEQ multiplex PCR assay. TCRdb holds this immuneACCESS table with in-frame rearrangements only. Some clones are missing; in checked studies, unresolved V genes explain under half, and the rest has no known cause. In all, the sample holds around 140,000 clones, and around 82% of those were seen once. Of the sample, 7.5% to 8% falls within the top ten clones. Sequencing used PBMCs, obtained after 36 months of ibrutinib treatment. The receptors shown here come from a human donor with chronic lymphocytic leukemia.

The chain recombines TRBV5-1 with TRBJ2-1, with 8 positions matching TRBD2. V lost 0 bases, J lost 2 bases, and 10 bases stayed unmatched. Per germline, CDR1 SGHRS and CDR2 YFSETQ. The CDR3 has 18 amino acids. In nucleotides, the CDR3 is TGCGCCAGCAGCTTGGTAAACAGCGGGAGAAGCCCCTACAATGAGCAGTTCTTC. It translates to CASSLVNSGRSPYNEQFF.

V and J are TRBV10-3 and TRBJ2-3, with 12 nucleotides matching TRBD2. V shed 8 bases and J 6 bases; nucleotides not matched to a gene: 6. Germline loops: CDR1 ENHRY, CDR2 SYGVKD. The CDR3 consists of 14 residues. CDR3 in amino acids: CAIGPSGGADTQYF. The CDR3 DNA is TGTGCCATCGGACCTAGCGGGGGGGCGGATACGCAGTATTTT.

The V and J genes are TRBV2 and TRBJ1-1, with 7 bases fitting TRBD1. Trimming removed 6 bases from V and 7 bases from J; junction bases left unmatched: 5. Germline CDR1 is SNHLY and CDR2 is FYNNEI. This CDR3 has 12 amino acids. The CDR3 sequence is CASRDGTVEAFF. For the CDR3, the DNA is TGTGCCAGCAGGGACGGGACAGTTGAAGCTTTCTTT.

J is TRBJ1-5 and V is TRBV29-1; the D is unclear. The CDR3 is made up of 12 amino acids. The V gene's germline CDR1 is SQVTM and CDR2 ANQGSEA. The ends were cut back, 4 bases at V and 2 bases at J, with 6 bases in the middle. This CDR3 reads CSVVSGNQPQHF. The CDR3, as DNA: TGCAGCGTTGTCTCGGGCAATCAGCCCCAGCATTTT.

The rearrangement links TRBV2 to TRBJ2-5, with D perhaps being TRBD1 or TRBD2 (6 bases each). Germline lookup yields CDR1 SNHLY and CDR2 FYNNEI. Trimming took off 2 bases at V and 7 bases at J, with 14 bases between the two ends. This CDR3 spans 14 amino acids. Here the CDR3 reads CASSEIWGAGTQYF. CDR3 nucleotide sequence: TGTGCCAGCAGTGAAATCTGGGGGGCAGGGACCCAGTACTTC. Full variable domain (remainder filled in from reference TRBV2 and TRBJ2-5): EPEVTQTPSHQVTQMGQEVILRCVPISNHLYFYWYRQILGQKVEFLVSFYNNEISEKSEIFDDQFSVERPDGSNFTLKIRSTKLEDSAMYFCASSEIWGAGTQYFGPGTRLLVL.

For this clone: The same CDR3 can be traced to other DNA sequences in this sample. This CDR3 is CASSPGSSGNTIYF. In DNA form, the CDR3 reads TGTGCCAGCTCACCAGGGAGCTCTGGAAACACCATATATTTT. V is TRBV18 and J is TRBJ1-3, with no clear D. There are 14 residues in the CDR3. Germline V lookup: CDR1 KGHSH, CDR2 LQKENI. V shed 2 bases and J shed 0 bases, with 5 bases lying between them.

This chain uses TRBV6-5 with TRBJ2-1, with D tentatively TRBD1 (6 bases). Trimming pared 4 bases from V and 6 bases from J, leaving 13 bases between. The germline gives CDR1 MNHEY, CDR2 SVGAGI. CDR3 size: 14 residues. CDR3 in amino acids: CASSFRGRINEQFF. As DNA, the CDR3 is TGTGCCAGCAGTTTCAGGGGTCGTATCAATGAGCAGTTCTTC.

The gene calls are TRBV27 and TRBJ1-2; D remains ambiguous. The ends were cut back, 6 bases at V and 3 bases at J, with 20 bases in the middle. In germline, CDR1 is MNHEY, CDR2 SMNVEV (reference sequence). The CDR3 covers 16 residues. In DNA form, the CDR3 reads TGTGCCAGCAGCCCAGCGGTGCCCGGCCCCCACTATGGCTACACCTTC. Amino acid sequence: CASSPAVPGPHYGYTF.

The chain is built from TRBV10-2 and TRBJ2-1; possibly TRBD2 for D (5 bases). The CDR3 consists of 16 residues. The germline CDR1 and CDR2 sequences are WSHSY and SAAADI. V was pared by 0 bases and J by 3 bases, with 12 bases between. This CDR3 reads CASSESGTRFYNEQFF. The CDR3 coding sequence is TGCGCCAGCAGTGAGTCGGGTACTAGATTCTACAATGAGCAGTTCTTC.

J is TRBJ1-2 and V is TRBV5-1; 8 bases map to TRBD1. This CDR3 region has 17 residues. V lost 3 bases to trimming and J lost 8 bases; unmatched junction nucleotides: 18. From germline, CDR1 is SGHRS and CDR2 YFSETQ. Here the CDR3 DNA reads TGCGCCAGCAGCTATAAACTTTTGGACAGGGTTGGCTACGGCTACACCTTC. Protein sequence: CASSYKLLDRVGYGYTF.

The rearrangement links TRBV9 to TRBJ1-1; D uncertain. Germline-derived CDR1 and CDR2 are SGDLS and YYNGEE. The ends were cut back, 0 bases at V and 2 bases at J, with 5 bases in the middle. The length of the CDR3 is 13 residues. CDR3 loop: CASSVAVNTEAFF. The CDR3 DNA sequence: TGTGCCAGCAGCGTAGCTGTTAACACTGAAGCTTTCTTT.

The DNA of the CDR3 is TGCGCCAGCAGCCTTTGGACTAGCGGGGGGGAAGAGACCCAGTACTTC. Translating it yields CASSLWTSGGEETQYF. The J gene is TRBJ2-5, the V gene TRBV4-1; the match to TRBD2 covers 15 bases. The V and J ends lost 4 bases and 3 bases, in that order; junction bases with no gene match: 3. This CDR3 is built from 16 residues. CDR1 is MGHRA, CDR2 YSYEKL, per germline.

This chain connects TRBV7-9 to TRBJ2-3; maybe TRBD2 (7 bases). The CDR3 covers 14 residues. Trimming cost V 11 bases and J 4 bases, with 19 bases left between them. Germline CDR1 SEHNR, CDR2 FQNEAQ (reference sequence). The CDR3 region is CAAGDVGGSDTQYF. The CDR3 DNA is TGTGCCGCGGGGGATGTAGGGGGATCAGATACGCAGTATTTT.

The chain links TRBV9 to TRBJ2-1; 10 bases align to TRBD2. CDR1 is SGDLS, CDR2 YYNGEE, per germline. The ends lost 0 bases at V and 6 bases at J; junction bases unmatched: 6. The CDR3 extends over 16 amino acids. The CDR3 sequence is CASSVATTSGVNEQFF. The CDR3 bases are TGTGCCAGCAGCGTAGCTACTACTAGCGGGGTCAATGAGCAGTTCTTC.

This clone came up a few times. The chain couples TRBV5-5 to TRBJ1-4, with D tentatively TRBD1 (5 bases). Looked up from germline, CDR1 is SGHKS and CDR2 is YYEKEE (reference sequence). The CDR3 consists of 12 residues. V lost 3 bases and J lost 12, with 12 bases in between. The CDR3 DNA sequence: TGTGCCAGCAGCTCTCAGGGCTTAGAACTGTTTTTT. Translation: CASSSQGLELFF.

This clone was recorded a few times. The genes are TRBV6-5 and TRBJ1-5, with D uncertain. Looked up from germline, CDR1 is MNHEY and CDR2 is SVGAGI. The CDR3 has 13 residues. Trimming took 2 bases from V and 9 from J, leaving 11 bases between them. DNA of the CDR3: TGTGCCAGCAGTTACGTCGTTAGTGGGCCCCAGCATTTT. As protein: CASSYVVSGPQHF.

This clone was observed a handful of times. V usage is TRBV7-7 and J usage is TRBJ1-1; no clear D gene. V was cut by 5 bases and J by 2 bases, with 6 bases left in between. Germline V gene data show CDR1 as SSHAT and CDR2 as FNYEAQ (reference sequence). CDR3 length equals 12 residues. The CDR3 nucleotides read TGTGCCAGCAGCCCCGAAAACACTGAAGCTTTCTTT. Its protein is CASSPENTEAFF. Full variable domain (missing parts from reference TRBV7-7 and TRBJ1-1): GAGVSQSPRYKVTKRGQDVTLRCDPISSHATLYWYQQALGQGPEFLTYFNYEAQPDKSGLPSDRFSAERPEGSISTLTIQRTEQRDSAMYRCASSPENTEAFFGQGTRLTVV.

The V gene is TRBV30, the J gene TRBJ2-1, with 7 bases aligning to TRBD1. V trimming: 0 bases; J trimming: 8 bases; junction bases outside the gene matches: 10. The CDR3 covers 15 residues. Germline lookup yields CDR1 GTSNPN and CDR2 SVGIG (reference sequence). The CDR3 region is CAWSVGRTGTDEQFF. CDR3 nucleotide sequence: TGTGCCTGGAGTGTCGGCCGGACAGGCACCGATGAGCAGTTCTTC.